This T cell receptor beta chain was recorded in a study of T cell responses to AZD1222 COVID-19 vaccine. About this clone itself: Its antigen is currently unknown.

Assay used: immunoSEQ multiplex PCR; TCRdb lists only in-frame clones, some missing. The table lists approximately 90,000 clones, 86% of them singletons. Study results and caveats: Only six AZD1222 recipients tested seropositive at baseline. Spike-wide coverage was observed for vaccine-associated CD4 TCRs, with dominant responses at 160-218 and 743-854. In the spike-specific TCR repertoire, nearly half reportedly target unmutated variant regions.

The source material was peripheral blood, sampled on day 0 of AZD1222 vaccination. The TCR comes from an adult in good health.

DNA of the CDR3: TGTGCCAGCAGTAGCCCCGGTGGGCAAGGTGGAAACACCATATATTTT. Translating gives CASSSPGGQGGNTIYF. V and J are TRBV28 and TRBJ1-3; D remains unclear. V shed 5 bases and J shed 3 bases, with 17 bases lying between them. The CDR3 totals 16 residues. The germline gives CDR1 MDHEN, CDR2 SYDVKM.